This paragraph reports one TCR beta chain. Authors' analysis steps: Counts of nucleated cells, estimated from reference gene primer amplification, were obtained. Assay: immunoSEQ multiplex PCR; the TCRdb copy retains only in-frame clones and omits some. V and J calls and clone size are as listed in that table; D and trimming were resolved from the DNA. The table lists roughly 150,000 clones, around nine tenths of them singletons. This specimen comes from a study of blood T cell repertoires in COVID-19. Study summary: Sites in the United States, Italy and Spain provided acute and convalescent COVID-19 samples. PBMCs, B-cell-depleted T cells, or T cells were the source of the cDNA or gDNA that made up the material.

Germline lookup yields CDR1 SNHLY and CDR2 FYNNEI. J lost 6 bases, V lost 7 bases, and 20 bases had no gene match. The CDR3 runs 17 residues. What was sequenced was peripheral blood. This rearrangement joins TRBV2 to TRBJ2-7, with 8 bases identical to TRBD2. The receptor comes from a human donor in a cohort sampled during active COVID-19. The CDR3 region is CASTQPRLARGGGEQYF. CDR3 nucleotide sequence: TGTGCCAGCACCCAGCCACGACTAGCGCGAGGGGGAGGCGAGCAGTACTTC.